The next 4 T cell receptor beta chains were all read from a single sample in a study of shared clonotypes between healthy human individuals. The naive CD8 fraction comprised CD45RO-negative cells positively selected for CCR7 and excluded terminally differentiated effector memory CD45RA+ cells. Some clones are missing from TCRdb's copy, which holds only in-frame ones; the method was immunoSEQ multiplex PCR. The sample has more than 2 million clones, just over 90% seen once. The sequenced sample was naive CD8+ T cells from PBMCs. The receptors here all came from a man aged 18 to 29 in good health. Some clones in this sample may be carry-over from other donors' samples.

The chain recombines TRBV14 with TRBJ2-7; D remains ambiguous. Trimming removed 4 bases from V and 4 bases from J, with 20 bases in between. CDR3 size: 16 residues. Germline V gene sequence: CDR1 SGHDN, CDR2 FVKESK. The CDR3 is CASSPLTSNTFYEQYF. The CDR3 DNA follows: TGTGCCAGCAGCCCGTTGACAAGTAATACATTTTACGAGCAGTACTTC.

Note on this clone: Additional DNA sequences in this sample encode the identical CDR3. The rearrangement uses TRBV28 and TRBJ2-1; 8 bases align to TRBD1. Germline CDR1 is MDHEN and CDR2 is SYDVKM. This CDR3 contains 14 residues. The trim removed 3 bases at V and 5 bases at J, leaving 3 bases unmatched. The CDR3, as DNA: TGTGCCAGCAGTTTGGGGACAGGCAACAATGAGCAGTTCTTC. It codes for CASSLGTGNNEQFF.

The V call is TRBV27, the J call TRBJ1-4; the D is unclear. Trimming stripped 0 bases from V and 8 bases from J, with 7 bases between. Germline CDR1 MNHEY, CDR2 SMNVEV (reference sequence). CDR3 length: 13 amino acids. The CDR3 DNA follows: TGTGCCAGCAGTTTATCGTTAGTCGAAAAACTGTTTTTT. Amino acids: CASSLSLVEKLFF.

V is TRBV9 and J is TRBJ2-1; 9 positions agree with TRBD2. The V gene's germline CDR1 is SGDLS and CDR2 YYNGEE. Trimming at V came to 4 bases and at J to 4 bases, leaving 9 bases not matched to a gene. The CDR3 spans 16 residues. CDR3 region: CASSISSAGGYNEQFF. CDR3 DNA sequence: TGTGCCAGCAGCATCAGCTCAGCGGGAGGATACAATGAGCAGTTCTTC.